Following are 9 T cell receptor beta chains from one sample sequenced in a study of T cells in Graves' hyperthyroidism and ophthalmopathy. TCR beta CDR3 region amplification was performed from RNA transcripts. An initial round of RT-PCR targeting the TCR CDR3 relied on the HTBI primer set. TCRdb reanalysed the multiplex PCR reads using MiXCR and keeps one entry per CDR3 protein. The sample records around 800,000 distinct CDR3 sequences, 35% to 40% being singletons. Sequenced material: blood. The source is a man younger than 35 with Graves' hyperthyroidism.

This clonotype was counted only a few times. The gene calls are TRBV19 and TRBJ2-5; D is perhaps TRBD1 (5 bases). The CDR3 has 13 residues. Per germline, CDR1 LNHDA and CDR2 SQIVND (reference sequence). The V end was cut by 1 base, the J end by 5 bases, with 8 bases between. CDR3 bases: TGTGCCAGTAGTATAGTGGCAGGGGAGACCCAGTACTTC. Encoded protein: CASSIVAGETQYF.

This chain links TRBV5-1 with TRBJ1-2; D remains ambiguous. The V gene lost 4 bases and the J gene lost 1 base, with 14 bases spanning the gap. Germline V gene lookup returns CDR1 SGHRS and CDR2 YFSETQ. The CDR3 has 15 residues. This CDR3 reads CASSLDMVDNYGYTF. The CDR3 bases are TGCGCCAGCAGCCTCGACATGGTGGATAACTATGGCTACACCTTC.

This rearrangement joins TRBV20-1 to TRBJ2-2; no definite D call. CDR1 is DFQATT, CDR2 SNEGSKA, per germline (reference sequence). V was clipped by 5 bases and J by 1 base, with 11 bases between them. The CDR3 is 14 amino acids. The CDR3 is CSARDSLNTGELFF. DNA of the CDR3: TGCAGTGCTCGCGACTCCCTGAACACCGGGGAGCTGTTTTTT.

This clonotype was seen a single time. J is TRBJ1-1 and V is TRBV11-1, with a weak D call TRBD1 (5 bases). CDR1 and CDR2 (germline): SGHAT, FQDESV (reference sequence). The CDR3 contains 15 residues. V lost 2 bases and J lost 0, with 10 bases in between. The CDR3 region is CASSLMSGVNTEAFF. CDR3 in DNA: TGTGCCAGCAGCTTAATGTCGGGGGTGAACACTGAAGCTTTCTTT. Full variable domain (outside the CDR3, taken from reference TRBV11-1 and TRBJ1-1): EAEVAQSPRYKITEKSQAVAFWCDPISGHATLYWYRQILGQGPELLVQFQDESVVDDSQLPKDRFSAERLKGVDSTLKIQPAELGDSAMYLCASSLMSGVNTEAFFGQGTRLTVV.

This clonotype was picked up a small number of times. This chain uses TRBV7-6 with TRBJ1-1, with 8 nucleotides matching TRBD1. The CDR3 covers 14 residues. From germline, CDR1 is SGHVS and CDR2 FNYEAQ. Trimming removed 5 bases from V and 4 bases from J; junction bases left unmatched: 6. The CDR3 nucleotides are TGTGCCAGCAGCGCAGGGGGCCGGCCCACTGAAGCTTTCTTT. As protein: CASSAGGRPTEAFF.

The rearrangement joins TRBV7-9 to TRBJ1-5; TRBD1 is a possible D gene (5 bases). Trimming left V 2 bases short and J 7 bases short, with 18 bases between. The germline V gene has CDR1 SEHNR and CDR2 FQNEAQ (reference sequence). The CDR3 extends over 16 amino acids. The CDR3 sequence: CASSLLTGLGEQPQHF. The CDR3 bases are TGTGCCAGCAGCTTACTTACGGGACTGGGGGAACAGCCCCAGCATTTT.

This clonotype was seen only a few times. V gene TRBV6-6 combines with J gene TRBJ2-6; D uncertain. V was pared by 5 bases and J by 3 bases, with 11 bases between. From germline, CDR1 is MNHNY and CDR2 SVGAGI (reference sequence). CDR3 length equals 15 residues. As DNA, the CDR3 is TGTGCCAGCAGTACCGTCCGACGTGGGGCCAACGTCCTGACTTTC. This gives the protein CASSTVRRGANVLTF.

V gene TRBV2 combines with J gene TRBJ1-1, with a weak D call TRBD1 (6 bases). The ends were cut back, 6 bases at V and 6 bases at J, with 20 bases in the middle. CDR1 SNHLY and CDR2 FYNNEI come from the germline V gene. This CDR3 region has 15 residues. CDR3 region: CASSGQNRGTSEAFF. CDR3 in DNA: TGTGCCAGCAGCGGACAGAATCGGGGGACCTCTGAAGCTTTCTTT.

A few counts support this clonotype. The J gene is TRBJ2-5, the V gene TRBV5-1, with D maybe TRBD2 (5 bases). The CDR3 has 14 residues. CDR1 is SGHRS and CDR2 is YFSETQ in the germline V gene. The germline V and J ends were trimmed by 4 bases and 2 bases, with 12 bases remaining between them. In DNA form, the CDR3 reads TGCGCCAGCAGCGAAGACGGGGTTCAAGAGACCCAGTACTTC. Amino acids: CASSEDGVQETQYF.